This T cell receptor (beta chain) came from a study of shared clonotypes between healthy human individuals. The data were produced by immunoSEQ multiplex PCR, yet TCRdb's version contains in-frame clones alone and is incomplete. This repertoire shows 1,500,000 or so clones, around 98.5% found once; its top ten account for over 0.3%. All donors qualified as healthy HIV-negative adults and had experienced no recent acute infections or vaccinations. The origin of this receptor is a man between 25 and 39 years old in good health. Sequencing was carried out using naive CD4+ T cells sorted from blood. Noted subset: CD45RA+ positively selected.

CDR3 amino acids: CASSLFSDTQYF. CDR3 nucleotide sequence: TGTGCCAGCTCACTTTTCTCAGATACGCAGTATTTT. The rearrangement links TRBV18 to TRBJ2-3; D ambiguous. The CDR3 consists of 12 residues. The germline V gene has CDR1 KGHSH and CDR2 LQKENI. The ends were cut back, 4 bases at V and 4 bases at J, with 6 bases in the middle.